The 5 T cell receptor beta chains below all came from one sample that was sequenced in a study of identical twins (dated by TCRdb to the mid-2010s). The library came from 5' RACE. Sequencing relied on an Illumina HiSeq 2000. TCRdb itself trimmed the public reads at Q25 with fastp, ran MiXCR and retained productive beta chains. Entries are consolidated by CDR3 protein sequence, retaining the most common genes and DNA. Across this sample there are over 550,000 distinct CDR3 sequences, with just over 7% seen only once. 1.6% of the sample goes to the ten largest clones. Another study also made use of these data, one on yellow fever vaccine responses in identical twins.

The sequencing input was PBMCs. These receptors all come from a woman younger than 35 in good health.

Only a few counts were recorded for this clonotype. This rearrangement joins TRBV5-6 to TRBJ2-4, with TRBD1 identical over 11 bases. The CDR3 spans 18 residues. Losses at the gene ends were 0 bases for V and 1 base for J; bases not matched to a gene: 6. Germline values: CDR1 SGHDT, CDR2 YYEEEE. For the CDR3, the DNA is TGTGCCAGCAGCTTGGAAGGACAGGGGGCGGTGGCCAAAAACATTCAGTACTTC. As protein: CASSLEGQGAVAKNIQYF.

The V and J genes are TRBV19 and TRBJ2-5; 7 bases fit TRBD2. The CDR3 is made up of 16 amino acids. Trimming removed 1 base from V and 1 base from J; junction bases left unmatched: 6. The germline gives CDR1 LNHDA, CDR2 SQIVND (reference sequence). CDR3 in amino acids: CASSIGSGKSQETQYF. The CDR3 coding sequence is TGTGCCAGTAGTATAGGCAGCGGGAAGAGCCAAGAGACCCAGTACTTC.

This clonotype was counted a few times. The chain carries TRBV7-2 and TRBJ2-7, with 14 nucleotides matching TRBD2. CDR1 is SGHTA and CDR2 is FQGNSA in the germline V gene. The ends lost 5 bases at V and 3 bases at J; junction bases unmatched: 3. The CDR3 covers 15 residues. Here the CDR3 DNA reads TGTGCCAGCAGCAAGACTAGCGGGAGGGTCTACGAGCAGTACTTC. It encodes CASSKTSGRVYEQYF.

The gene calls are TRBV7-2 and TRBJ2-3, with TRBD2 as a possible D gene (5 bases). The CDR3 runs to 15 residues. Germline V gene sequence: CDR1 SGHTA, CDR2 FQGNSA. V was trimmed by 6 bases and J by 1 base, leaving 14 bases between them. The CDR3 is CASRRGERGTDTQYF. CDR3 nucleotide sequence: TGTGCCAGCAGAAGAGGAGAGAGGGGCACAGATACGCAGTATTTT.

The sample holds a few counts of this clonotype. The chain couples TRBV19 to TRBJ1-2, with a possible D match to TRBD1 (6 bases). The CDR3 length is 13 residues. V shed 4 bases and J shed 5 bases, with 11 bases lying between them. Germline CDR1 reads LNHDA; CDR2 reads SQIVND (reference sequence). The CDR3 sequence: CASSTGTIYGYTF. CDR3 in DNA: TGTGCCAGTAGTACCGGGACAATTTATGGCTACACCTTC. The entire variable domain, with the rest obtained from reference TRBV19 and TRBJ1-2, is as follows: DGGITQSPKYLFRKEGQNVTLSCEQNLNHDAMYWYRQDPGQGLRLIYYSQIVNDFQKGDIAEGYSVSREKKESFPLTVTSAQKNPTAFYLCASSTGTIYGYTFGSGTRLTVV.